Listed below are T cell receptor beta chains from one sample, sequenced in a study of beta chain features in type 1 diabetes. Profiling relied on immunoSEQ multiplex PCR, and the TCRdb table lists in-frame clones only, not all of them. The sample consists of about 360,000 clones, approximately 12% of them appearing once. Sequenced input: naive CD4+ T cells from blood. Every receptor here comes from a man aged 18 to 35 in good health. Both conserved end residues are part of each CDR3. D genes are given only for firm matches. Size is omitted from some rows. Given values are once, few, many or a class for expanded clones.

length,size,D,J,V,CDR3,DNA
13,NA,NA,TRBJ2-5,TRBV5-1,CASSLGQRETQYF,TGCGCCAGCAGCTTGGGGCAGAGGGAGACCCAGTACTTC
12,few,TRBD2,TRBJ2-1,TRBV7-2,CASSSGLLEQFF,TGTGCCAGCAGCTCGGGACTATTAGAGCAGTTCTTC
15,NA,NA,TRBJ2-1,TRBV7-2,CASSYGVGGYNEQFF,TGTGCCAGCAGCTACGGGGTGGGCGGATACAATGAGCAGTTCTTC
16,NA,NA,TRBJ2-3,TRBV28,CASSSPPGHRTDTQYF,TGTGCCAGCAGTTCTCCTCCGGGACACCGCACAGATACGCAGTATTTT
15,NA,TRBD1,TRBJ1-4,TRBV9,CASSGGQTTNEKLFF,TGTGCCAGCAGCGGGGGACAGACAACTAATGAAAAACTGTTTTTT
15,many,TRBD1,TRBJ2-1,TRBV4-2,CASSHPGTGFNEQFF,TGTGCCAGCAGCCACCCCGGGACAGGGTTCAATGAGCAGTTCTTC
15,NA,TRBD1,TRBJ1-5,TRBV6-5,CASSAFQGANQPQHF,TGTGCCAGCAGTGCTTTTCAGGGGGCCAATCAGCCCCAGCATTTT
14,NA,NA,TRBJ1-1,TRBV10-3,CAISGSTKNTEAFF,TGTGCCATCAGTGGGAGTACAAAGAACACTGAAGCTTTCTTT
16,few,TRBD1,TRBJ1-4,TRBV15,CATSGAGTGTNEKLFF,TGTGCCACCAGCGGAGCTGGGACAGGGACTAATGAAAAACTGTTTTTT
12,NA,NA,TRBJ2-1,TRBV7-3,CASSLNTREQFF,TGTGCCAGCAGCTTAAATACCAGGGAGCAGTTCTTC
15,few,NA,TRBJ2-2,TRBV7-2,CASPGGVSNTGELFF,TGTGCCAGCCCGGGCGGGGTATCGAACACCGGGGAGCTGTTTTTT
13,NA,TRBD2,TRBJ2-7,TRBV28,CASSSGGSYEQYF,TGTGCCAGCAGTAGCGGGGGGTCCTACGAGCAGTACTTC
13,NA,NA,TRBJ2-5,TRBV30,CAWRRAGQETQYF,TGTGCCTGGCGCCGGGCGGGGCAAGAGACCCAGTACTTC